Presented here are 2 T cell receptor beta chains from one specimen sequenced in a study of yellow fever vaccine responses in identical twins. Using its own MiXCR run on the RT-PCR reads, TCRdb lists one record per CDR3 protein. The data contain fewer than 6,500 distinct CDR3 sequences, 65% to 80% of them singletons. Sequences were derived from T cells from blood (PBMCs), unsorted or a sorted subset (not recorded which), sampled before or after yellow fever vaccination (not recorded which). The receptor source for this set is a woman between 18 and 29 years old who received the yellow fever vaccine.

The gene calls are TRBV19 and TRBJ2-1, with D perhaps given as TRBD1 or TRBD2 (6 bases each). Germline-derived CDR1 and CDR2 are LNHDA and SQIVND (reference sequence). This CDR3 is built from 14 residues. V was trimmed by 8 bases and J by 2 bases, leaving 13 bases between them. The CDR3 DNA sequence: TGTGCCAGTGAAAAGGGGGAGGCCTACAATGAGCAGTTCTTC. As protein: CASEKGEAYNEQFF.

The chain links TRBV6-2 or TRBV6-3 to TRBJ1-2; D unclear. This CDR3 is 13 amino acids long. The germline gives CDR1 MNHEY, CDR2 SVGEGT. V was cut by 0 bases and J by 3 bases, with 5 bases left in between. CDR3 in DNA: TGTGCCAGCAGTTACTCGAACGACTATGGCTACACCTTC. This sequence encodes CASSYSNDYGYTF.